The rows below give T cell receptor beta chains drawn from one sample of a study of control samples from healthy donors and cancer patients. Data came from immunoSEQ multiplex PCR; TCRdb stores just in-frame clones and leaves some out. The sample holds about 140,000 clones; around 94% are singletons and the top ten take 13%. The sequenced sample consisted of blood. These TCRs come from a middle-aged man in good health. CDR3s include the opening cysteine and the closing phenylalanine or tryptophan.

V gene	J gene	CDR3 protein
TRBV3-1/TRBV3-2	TRBJ1-1	CASSQTGDTEAFF
TRBV5-6	TRBJ1-5	CASRHGTGNQPQHF
TRBV7-2	TRBJ1-5	CASSLKGASNQPQHF
TRBV5-1	TRBJ1-1	CASSFRQVNTEAFF
TRBV10-3	TRBJ1-6	CAISERTGDNSPLHF
TRBV6-4	TRBJ2-3	CASSDAGGRDTQYF
TRBV6-1	TRBJ1-5	CASSERTARSNQPQHF
TRBV27	TRBJ2-5	CASSPGTSGRMVETQYF
TRBV19	TRBJ1-3	CASSMGRYSGNTIYF
TRBV9	TRBJ1-3	CASSKRVSGNTIYF
TRBV28	TRBJ2-7	CASSQQGSSYEQYF
TRBV9	TRBJ1-1	CASSSRGTSNTEAFF
TRBV5-1	TRBJ2-7	CASSLASGSYEQYF
TRBV7-9	TRBJ2-5	CASSFLGACWKETHYF
TRBV2	TRBJ1-5	CASGDRANQPQHF
TRBV13	TRBJ1-3	CASLKTGGNTIYF
TRBV4-1	TRBJ2-7	CASSQVGGSSEQYF
TRBV29-1	TRBJ2-7	CSVGVGATYEQYF
TRBV4-3	TRBJ1-3	CASSQDAGYSGNTIYF
TRBV29-1	TRBJ1-1	CSVDRWTTEAFF
TRBV5-5	TRBJ1-1	CASSLGVPTEAFF
TRBV24-1	TRBJ2-5	CATSDPWGRLGEETQYF
TRBV6-4	TRBJ2-3	CASRERAAGGTGTDTQYF
TRBV2	TRBJ1-4	CASRGVVFNEKLFF
TRBV9	TRBJ1-5	CASSVEGGSNQPQHF
TRBV2	TRBJ1-4	CASSFSAGGVEKLFF
TRBV9	TRBJ1-2	CASSVEDNPYGYTF
TRBV19	TRBJ2-7	CASSILGAGEQYF
TRBV6-5	TRBJ2-2	CASSYTSGANTGELFF
TRBV2	TRBJ1-2	CASLPSDLDGYTF
TRBV5-1	TRBJ2-7	CASSSSGLAPYEQYF
TRBV12-3/TRBV12-4	TRBJ1-1	CASSFVGTEAFF
TRBV7-6	TRBJ2-2	CASSSGLAGRLNTGELFF
TRBV28	TRBJ2-7	CASGEGTGDYEQYF
TRBV9	TRBJ1-4	CASSVGQGDEKLFF
TRBV28	TRBJ2-7	CASSLRSLLSYEQYF
TRBV18	TRBJ1-1	CASSPPVRILNTEAFF
TRBV7-8	TRBJ2-7	CASSLEGSSYEQYF
TRBV7-9	TRBJ1-5	CASSPDSQPQHF
TRBV7-8	TRBJ2-1	CASTSQQGAKYNEQFF